The following is a T cell receptor (beta chain) sequence with its context. Its cognate antigen is unknown. These data are taken from a study of long-term antiretroviral therapy in people with HIV. Notes on the study in general: Diversity went up after ART and still fell short of transplant donor controls.

Run at survey level, the immunoSEQ assay was version v3.0. The table came from immunoSEQ multiplex PCR; TCRdb's copy has only in-frame clones and leaves some out. Among about 39,000 clones listed, about 86% were seen once. The CDR3 has 16 amino acids. The germline gives CDR1 SGHVS, CDR2 FQNEAQ. With 5 bases clipped from V and 5 bases from J, the junction kept 8 bases outside the gene matches. This chain links TRBV7-8 with TRBJ2-1; the match to TRBD2 covers 11 bases. The source was unsorted PBMCs, collected just before starting antiretroviral therapy. The clonotype was recovered from a woman aged 18-30 years with HIV. The CDR3 coding sequence is TGTGCCAGCAGCCGAGCCATTAGCGGGAGGGACAATGAGCAGTTCTTC. Its translation is CASSRAISGRDNEQFF.